The 12 T cell receptor beta chains in this list originate from one sample, sequenced in a study of blood T cell repertoires in COVID-19. TCRdb's table, derived via immunoSEQ multiplex PCR, lists solely in-frame clones and lacks some. The data contain 110,000 to 150,000 clones, 80% of them singletons. Source material: peripheral blood. The receptors were sampled from a woman aged 45-60 years with acute or convalescent COVID-19.

The chain is built from TRBV6-1 and TRBJ2-7; unclear D gene. With 1 base removed from V and 5 bases from J, the gap between germline ends came to 12 bases. CDR1 MNHNS and CDR2 SASEGT come from the germline V gene. CDR3 length: 14 amino acids. As DNA, the CDR3 is TGTGCCAGCAGTGAAGTGCTTAGTTCTAACGAGCAGTACTTC. Translated: CASSEVLSSNEQYF.

The chain uses TRBV10-3 and TRBJ1-6, with no clear D. CDR1 is ENHRY and CDR2 is SYGVKD in the germline V gene. This CDR3 comprises 13 residues. V was shortened by 10 bases and J by 7 bases, with 14 bases between the two germline ends. The CDR3 region has the DNA TGTGCCACCAAAAGACAAGAAAATTCACCCCTCCACTTT. It encodes CATKRQENSPLHF.

CDR3 nucleotides: TGCGCCAGCAGCTATGACAGTAGAGACACCATATATTTT. Its protein is CASSYDSRDTIYF. The chain employs TRBV4-1 and TRBJ1-3; the D gene is possibly TRBD1 (5 bases). Germline loops: CDR1 MGHRA, CDR2 YSYEKL. V was pared by 5 bases and J by 8 bases, with 13 bases between. The CDR3 is 13 amino acids.

This clone showed up just once. The rearrangement uses TRBV27 and TRBJ2-1; D call uncertain. Trimming pared 6 bases from V and 4 bases from J, leaving 16 bases between. The CDR3 sequence is 15 residues long. Germline V CDR1 and CDR2: MNHEY, SMNVEV (reference sequence). The CDR3 DNA sequence: TGTGCCAGCAGCAGCGACCATCTAGATTACAATGAGCAGTTCTTC. Translated, it gives CASSSDHLDYNEQFF.

This chain uses TRBV7-2 with TRBJ1-2; 8 bases are shared with TRBD1. The CDR3 spans 14 residues. The junction had 9 bases not matched to a gene; V was cut back by 5 bases and J by 7 bases. The germline V gene encodes CDR1 SGHTA and CDR2 FQGNSA. The CDR3 region has the DNA TGTGCCAGCAGCCAACAGGGGGGGGTAGCTGGCTACACCTTC. This translates into CASSQQGGVAGYTF.

This clone was seen at least ten times. The gene calls are TRBV21-1 and TRBJ2-1; TRBD2, the D gene given by the table, was not confirmed from the DNA. TRBV21-1 corresponds to a pseudogene. The CDR3 extends over 16 amino acids. The CDR3 DNA reads TGTGCCAGCAGCAAAGCCGGCACTAGCGGGGGGGATGAGCAGTTCTTC. This codes for CASSKAGTSGGDEQFF.

The V gene is TRBV2, the J gene TRBJ2-5, with 13 bases identical to TRBD2. V lost 3 bases and J lost 0; bases outside the gene matches: 1. Per the germline V gene, CDR1 is SNHLY and CDR2 is FYNNEI. The CDR3 totals 16 residues. Here the CDR3 reads CASSEGLAGYQETQYF. CDR3 nucleotide sequence: TGTGCCAGCAGTGAGGGACTAGCGGGGTACCAAGAGACCCAGTACTTC.

The chain uses TRBV9 and TRBJ2-7; 7 bases fit TRBD2. This CDR3 contains 17 residues. J gave up 2 bases and V 0 bases, and 11 bases lay outside the gene matches. CDR1 is SGDLS and CDR2 is YYNGEE in the germline V gene. CDR3: CASSVGGGTALAYEQYF. The CDR3 DNA is TGTGCCAGCAGCGTAGGGGGGGGAACAGCTCTGGCCTACGAGCAGTACTTC. The whole variable domain, filled in from reference TRBV9 and TRBJ2-7, reads DSGVTQTPKHLITATGQRVTLRCSPRSGDLSVYWYQQSLDQGLQFLIQYYNGEERAKGNILERFSAQQFPDLHSELNLSSLELGDSALYFCASSVGGGTALAYEQYFGPGTRLTVT.

In nucleotides, the CDR3 is TGTGCCAGCAGGGTACTAGCGGGGGGGATAAATGAGCAGTTCTTC. It is translated as CASRVLAGGINEQFF. The chain combines TRBV2 with TRBJ2-1, with TRBD2 identical over 13 bases. This CDR3 spans 15 amino acids. The junction had 6 bases not matched to a gene; V was cut back by 6 bases and J by 7 bases. Germline V gene data show CDR1 as SNHLY and CDR2 as FYNNEI.

The rearrangement uses TRBV27 and TRBJ2-4; TRBD2 is a possible D gene (6 bases). In germline, CDR1 is MNHEY, CDR2 SMNVEV (reference sequence). The CDR3 totals 16 residues. The ends were cut back, 7 bases at V and 7 bases at J, with 23 bases in the middle. The CDR3 sequence: CASTPTSGLVYNIQYF. The CDR3 DNA reads as TGTGCCAGCACTCCAACCTCGGGACTTGTATATAACATTCAGTACTTC.

CDR3: CASSWALNQPQHF. The DNA for the CDR3 is TGTGCCAGCAGCTGGGCCTTAAATCAGCCCCAGCATTTT. The chain couples TRBV6-5 to TRBJ1-5, with D hard to call. This CDR3 is built from 13 residues. CDR1 is MNHEY and CDR2 is SVGAGI in the germline V gene. Trimming took off 6 bases at V and 4 bases at J, with 10 bases between the two ends.

The chain's CDR3 is CASSLRQSGVEKLFF. The CDR3 coding sequence is TGTGCCAGCAGCTTACGGCAGAGCGGTGTTGAAAAACTGTTTTTT. The rearrangement links TRBV7-9 to TRBJ1-4; no definite D call. CDR3 length: 15 amino acids. Trimming stripped 2 bases from V and 7 bases from J, with 14 bases between. Germline CDR1 SEHNR, CDR2 FQNEAQ (reference sequence).